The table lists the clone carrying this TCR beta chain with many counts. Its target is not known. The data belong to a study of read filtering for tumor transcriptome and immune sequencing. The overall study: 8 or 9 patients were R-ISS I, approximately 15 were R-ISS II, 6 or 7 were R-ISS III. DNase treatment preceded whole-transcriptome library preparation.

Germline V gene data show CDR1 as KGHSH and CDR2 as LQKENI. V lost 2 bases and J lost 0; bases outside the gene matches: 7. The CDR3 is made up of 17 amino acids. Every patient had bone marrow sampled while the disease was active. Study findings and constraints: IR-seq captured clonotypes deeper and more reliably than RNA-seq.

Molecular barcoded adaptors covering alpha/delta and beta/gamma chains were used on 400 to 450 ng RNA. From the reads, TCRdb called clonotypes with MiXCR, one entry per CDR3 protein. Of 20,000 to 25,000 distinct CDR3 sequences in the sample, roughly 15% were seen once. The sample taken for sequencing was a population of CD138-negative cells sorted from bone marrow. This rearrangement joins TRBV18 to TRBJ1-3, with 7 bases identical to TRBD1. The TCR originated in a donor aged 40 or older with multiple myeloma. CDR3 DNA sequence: TGTGCCAGCTCACCAAATCAAGGACAGGCCTCTGGAAACACCATATATTTT. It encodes CASSPNQGQASGNTIYF.